This T cell receptor (beta chain) came from a study of control samples from healthy donors and cancer patients. This clone was seen just once. Produced via immunoSEQ multiplex PCR; TCRdb's table is partial and in-frame only. The sample consists of around 150,000 clones, roughly 94% of them appearing once. Input material: blood. This clonotype originated in a woman aged 35 to 49 in good health.

Here the CDR3 reads CASSQPGETQYF. The CDR3 nucleotides are TGTGCCAGCAGCCAGCCCGGGGAGACCCAGTACTTC. The chain couples TRBV3-1 (or the pseudogene TRBV3-2) to TRBJ2-5; unclear D gene. Germline assignment: CDR1 LGHDT and CDR2 YNNKEL (reference sequence). The CDR3 contains 12 residues. Trimming cost V 3 bases and J 5 bases, with 7 bases left between them.